This T cell receptor (beta chain) was documented in a study of chemoradiotherapy in HPV16-positive cancers. Findings of the study overall: HPV-specific T cells were functionally defined from only a couple of HPV16-positive patients. Candidate HPV-specific clones and E7-related TCR motifs grew in tumor during treatment.

The V segment lost 5 bases and the J segment 9 bases; nucleotides outside the gene matches: 7. CDR1 and CDR2 from the germline V gene are SGHTA and FQGTGA. This CDR3 is 14 amino acids long. On this clone: Antigen specificity is unknown.

Repeated repertoire sampling spanned the course of chemoradiotherapy. Data came from immunoSEQ multiplex PCR; TCRdb stores just in-frame clones and leaves some out. The sample contains fewer than 20,000 clones, about four fifths of which appear only once. The receptor was isolated from a human donor with HPV-associated anogenital cancer. Sample collection was performed from a patient who underwent chemoradiotherapy. This rearrangement joins TRBV7-3 to TRBJ1-6, with 7 bases matching TRBD1. The CDR3 nucleotides are TGTGCCAGCAGCGCGACAGGGTCCCGTTCACCCCTCCACTTT. This codes for CASSATGSRSPLHF.